This entry concerns a single TCR beta chain. How the authors handled the data: Estimation of nucleated cell counts relied on the amplification of reference gene primers. TCRdb's table, derived via immunoSEQ multiplex PCR, lists solely in-frame clones and lacks some. Clonal size and the V and J genes are those of that table, whereas D and trimming came from the DNA. This table has about 68,000 clones, roughly nine tenths appearing once. The data derive from a study of blood T cell repertoires in COVID-19. Study-wide background: Acute-phase and convalescent COVID-19 samples originated in the United States, Italy and Spain.

This CDR3 spans 15 amino acids. After removal of 7 bases from V and 6 bases from J, the junction contained 8 bases not matched to a gene. The germline V gene encodes CDR1 KGHSH and CDR2 LQKENI. The V and J genes are TRBV18 and TRBJ2-1; 11 bases match TRBD2. Specimen: peripheral blood. The source is a man in his forties with COVID-19, enrolled during active disease. In DNA form, the CDR3 reads TGTGCCAGCTGCTTCGGGACTAGCGGCCCCAATGAGCAGTTCTTC. This gives the protein CASCFGTSGPNEQFF. The entire variable domain, with the rest obtained from reference TRBV18 and TRBJ2-1, is as follows: NAGVMQNPRHLVRRRGQEARLRCSPMKGHSHVYWYRQLPEEGLKFMVYLQKENIIDESGMPKERFSAEFPKEGPSILRIQQVVRGDSAAYFCASCFGTSGPNEQFFGPGTRLTVL.